What follows describes a single T cell receptor (beta chain). In the study's own analysis: Reference gene primer amplification yielded estimated nucleated cell counts. Profiled with immunoSEQ multiplex PCR; TCRdb holds only in-frame clones, not every one. V and J calls plus clone size are reproduced from that table; the DNA served to infer D and trimming. The sample yields around 260,000 clones, about nine tenths seen once. The entry originates in a study of blood T cell repertoires in COVID-19. Study context: Sites in the United States, Italy and Spain provided acute and convalescent COVID-19 samples. T cells, B-cell-depleted T cells, or PBMCs provided the cDNA or gDNA that served as material.

The germline V and J ends were trimmed by 0 bases and 8 bases, with 14 bases remaining between them. CDR3 size: 15 residues. Per the germline V gene, CDR1 is SGHRS and CDR2 is YFSETQ. The chain couples TRBV5-1 to TRBJ1-4; a weak D match, TRBD1 (6 bases). Sequencing was carried out using peripheral blood. This TCR derives from a woman aged 40 to 50 who had recovered from COVID-19. The CDR3 region has the DNA TGCGCCAGCAGCTTGGATGGGGGGGCTTTAGAAAAACTGTTTTTT. Its translation is CASSLDGGALEKLFF.